The present TCR beta chain was sequenced within a study of T cell changes during pregnancy in multiple sclerosis. Using immunoSEQ multiplex PCR, the repertoire was profiled, and TCRdb retains in-frame clones only, with some absent. The data contain 50,000 to 60,000 clones, roughly 91% of them singletons. CDR1 MNHNY and CDR2 SVGAGI come from the germline V gene (reference sequence). CDR3 length equals 12 residues. V shed 4 bases and J 9 bases; nucleotides not matched to a gene: 3. The clonotype originates from a female donor with multiple sclerosis, enrolled in a pregnancy study. J is TRBJ2-1 and V is TRBV6-6; TRBD1 matches at 7 bases. This material consisted of CD4+ T cells from peripheral blood mononuclear cells, taken in the second trimester of pregnancy. The CDR3 here is CASSSQGREQFF. The CDR3 DNA reads TGTGCCAGCAGTTCACAGGGGCGTGAGCAGTTCTTC.